This section outlines one TCR beta chain sequence together with its context. This sample stems from a study of tumor T cells in aggressive B-cell lymphoma. This CDR3 has 18 residues. Method: immunoSEQ multiplex PCR; TCRdb's copy keeps in-frame clones and lacks some. The sample contains 2,000 to 2,500 clones, about nine tenths of which appear only once. Sequences were obtained from tumor tissue. The receptor comes from an adult with diffuse large B cell lymphoma. The chain recombines TRBV21-1 with TRBJ2-5; the D call in the table, TRBD2, was not verified against the DNA. TRBV21-1 is marked as a pseudogene. CDR3: CASSKGKYVVAEQETQYF. The DNA for the CDR3 is TGTGCCAGCAGCAAAGGCAAGTATGTCGTAGCGGAACAAGAGACCCAGTACTTC.